A single sample gave rise to the 17 T cell receptor beta chains below, sequenced in a study of beta chain features in type 1 diabetes. The authors reverse transcribed all of the isolated RNA, so sequencing captured expressed TCRB transcripts. Produced via immunoSEQ multiplex PCR; TCRdb's table is partial and in-frame only. Here the sample spans 900,000 or so clones, about a sixth being singletons. The sample comprised naive CD4+ T cells from blood. Source of these receptors: a woman between 18 and 29 years old in good health.

This clone showed up just a few times. The rearrangement joins TRBV6-6 to TRBJ2-7; D might be TRBD1 (6 bases). The CDR3 extends over 13 amino acids. V was pared by 5 bases and J by 5 bases, with 13 bases between. The germline V gene encodes CDR1 MNHNY and CDR2 SVGAGI (reference sequence). For the CDR3, the DNA is TGTGCCAGCAGTCAGCACAGGGTCGACGAGCAGTACTTC. As protein: CASSQHRVDEQYF.

The rearrangement joins TRBV28 to TRBJ2-7, with 12 bases identical to TRBD2. The CDR3 spans 15 residues. V was clipped by 6 bases and J by 1 base; unmatched bases: 4. CDR1 and CDR2 (germline): MDHEN, SYDVKM. Here the CDR3 reads CASRLAGGDSYEQYF. CDR3 DNA: TGTGCCAGCAGACTAGCGGGGGGAGATTCCTACGAGCAGTACTTC.

The gene calls are TRBV7-2 and TRBJ2-7; a weak D match, TRBD2 (6 bases). The length of the CDR3 is 15 residues. V was cut by 0 bases and J by 2 bases, with 11 bases left in between. CDR1 is SGHTA, CDR2 FQGNSA, per germline. CDR3 nucleotide sequence: TGTGCCAGCAGCTTAGCGGTGGGAGGAGCCTACGAGCAGTACTTC. This gives the protein CASSLAVGGAYEQYF.

The chain recombines TRBV28 with TRBJ2-5; tentative D call: TRBD1 (6 bases). This CDR3 has 16 residues. V gave up 5 bases and J gave up 5 bases, with 21 bases separating them. Germline loops: CDR1 MDHEN, CDR2 SYDVKM. The chain's CDR3 is CASSPFPQGFGETQYF. Written as DNA, the CDR3 is TGTGCCAGCAGTCCTTTTCCACAGGGCTTTGGGGAGACCCAGTACTTC.

The J gene is TRBJ1-5, the V gene TRBV6-6; 7 bases match TRBD1. V shed 6 bases, J shed 1 base, and the junction held 6 bases outside the gene matches. The germline CDR1 and CDR2 sequences are MNHNY and SVGAGI (reference sequence). The CDR3 totals 15 residues. CDR3 coding DNA: TGTGCCAGCAGCCTAAAGACAGGGAGCAATCAGCCCCAGCATTTT. Protein product: CASSLKTGSNQPQHF.

Only a few counts were recorded for this clone. The genes are TRBV7-2 and TRBJ2-7; 13 bases fit TRBD2. Germline V lookup: CDR1 SGHTA, CDR2 FQGNSA. The CDR3 length is 15 residues. With V trimmed by 3 bases and J by 7 bases, 6 bases remained unmatched. The CDR3 DNA is TGTGCCAGCAGCTTCGTTACTAGCGGGAGGGGAGAGCAGTACTTC. It is translated as CASSFVTSGRGEQYF.

This clone was picked up a small number of times. This chain connects TRBV5-4 to TRBJ2-2; 9 positions agree with TRBD2. The V gene's germline CDR1 is SGHNT and CDR2 YYREEE (reference sequence). This CDR3 is built from 15 residues. J lost 3 bases, V lost 4 bases, and 4 bases had no gene match. DNA of the CDR3: TGTGCCAGCAGCCCCCGACTAGCGGACACCGGGGAGCTGTTTTTT. Translation: CASSPRLADTGELFF.

The V and J genes are TRBV5-1 and TRBJ2-1; D possibly corresponds to TRBD2 (6 bases). The CDR3 length is 16 residues. V lost 4 bases to trimming and J lost 9 bases, with 23 bases between them. Germline loops: CDR1 SGHRS, CDR2 YFSETQ. The chain's CDR3 is CASSPSPYGSGGEQFF. For the CDR3, the DNA is TGCGCCAGCAGCCCCTCCCCCTACGGGAGTGGCGGTGAGCAGTTCTTC.

A few counts support this clone. The chain employs TRBV5-1 and TRBJ1-3, with a weak D call TRBD1 (5 bases). CDR1 and CDR2 (germline): SGHRS, YFSETQ. The CDR3 spans 17 residues. V lost 1 base to trimming and J lost 1 base, with 15 bases between them. The CDR3 DNA is TGCGCCAGCAGCTTGTTAACGGGTGGGACTTCTGGAAACACCATATATTTT. Protein product: CASSLLTGGTSGNTIYF.

The rearrangement uses TRBV5-4 and TRBJ2-3; TRBD2 matches at 14 bases. With 4 bases clipped from V and 6 bases from J, the junction kept 7 bases outside the gene matches. Germline CDR1 is SGHNT and CDR2 is YYREEE (reference sequence). The CDR3 has 16 amino acids. The CDR3 nucleotides read TGTGCCAGCAGCAAGGGACTAGCGGGAGTAAGCGATACGCAGTATTTT. Translated, it gives CASSKGLAGVSDTQYF.

The chain carries TRBV15 and TRBJ1-2; D gene ambiguous. There are 12 residues in the CDR3. Germline CDR1 is LNHNV and CDR2 is YYDKDF (reference sequence). Between the trimmed V and J ends, which lost 6 bases and 5 bases, there was a span of 10 bases. The CDR3 DNA reads TGTGCCACCAGTCCGTCCAGATATGGCTACACCTTC. Translated, it gives CATSPSRYGYTF.

V gene TRBV29-1 combines with J gene TRBJ1-3; D is undetermined. Germline CDR1 and CDR2: SQVTM and ANQGSEA. V dropped 2 bases and J dropped 0 bases, with 8 bases sitting between them. CDR3 length equals 14 residues. CDR3 nucleotide sequence: TGCAGCGTTGAACTGGGAAGCTCTGGAAACACCATATATTTT. Translating gives CSVELGSSGNTIYF.

This clone was observed a handful of times. This chain connects TRBV4-2 to TRBJ2-1; weak D call: TRBD1 (5 bases). V was shortened by 1 base and J by 8 bases, with 12 bases between the two germline ends. CDR3 length: 14 amino acids. CDR1 and CDR2 (germline): LGHNA, YNFKEQ. CDR3 loop: CASSQGPQGDEQFF. Here the CDR3 DNA reads TGTGCCAGCAGCCAAGGACCCCAAGGGGATGAGCAGTTCTTC.

The rearrangement links TRBV10-3 to TRBJ2-7; 9 positions agree with TRBD1. Germline V lookup: CDR1 ENHRY, CDR2 SYGVKD. Unmatched junction bases numbered 4, after V lost 10 bases and J lost 3 bases. The CDR3 consists of 12 residues. CDR3 sequence reads: CATGTGYYEQYF. In DNA, the CDR3 is TGTGCCACCGGGACAGGGTACTACGAGCAGTACTTC.

The chain recombines TRBV28 with TRBJ2-5, with a possible D match to TRBD2 (5 bases). The CDR3 spans 15 residues. Deletions cut 6 bases from V and 2 bases from J, with 16 bases between. Germline CDR1 is MDHEN and CDR2 is SYDVKM. CDR3: CASSRTFPWQETQYF. The CDR3 coding sequence is TGTGCCAGCAGCCGGACTTTCCCGTGGCAAGAGACCCAGTACTTC.

About this clone: The identical CDR3 is also encoded by other nucleotide sequences in the sample. The gene calls are TRBV6-5 and TRBJ2-7; D unclear. Germline CDR1 and CDR2: MNHEY and SVGAGI. This CDR3 spans 12 amino acids. Between the trimmed V and J ends, which lost 5 bases and 2 bases, there was a span of 7 bases. CDR3 amino acids: CASSRGPYEQYF. DNA of the CDR3: TGTGCCAGCAGTCGAGGACCCTACGAGCAGTACTTC.

This clone has a handful of counts. The chain links TRBV2 to TRBJ1-5; D gene ambiguous. Trimming left V 5 bases short and J 1 base short, with 9 bases between. CDR3 size: 14 residues. Germline V gives CDR1 SNHLY, CDR2 FYNNEI. CDR3 nucleotide sequence: TGTGCCAGCAGTATCGGCATAAGCAATCAGCCCCAGCATTTT. Its translation is CASSIGISNQPQHF.